These 31 T cell receptor beta chains share one sample of origin, sequenced in a study of spatial heterogeneity in lung cancer. TCRdb re-derived calls from the 5' RACE reads in MiXCR, one entry per CDR3 protein. The sample holds around 89,000 distinct CDR3 sequences, 12% seen once. Time point noted: sample taken at primary tumor resection. TCRs were sequenced from unsorted whole RNA of tumor, nontumor lung or PBMC. The specimen was PBMCs, collected at surgery. Receptors were obtained from a male donor with early-stage non-small cell lung cancer.

Only a few counts were recorded for this clonotype. The rearrangement uses TRBV12-3 or TRBV12-4 and TRBJ2-7; D is ambiguous. The CDR3 runs 12 residues. Trimming shortened V by 6 bases and J by 3 bases, and 9 bases separated the two germline ends. CDR3 DNA sequence: TGTGCCAGCAGCCCGGGTGACTACGAGCAGTACTTC. Translating it yields CASSPGDYEQYF.

The CDR3 DNA reads as TGTGCCAGTAACTCAGGGGGCGGCGGCTACACCTTC. Its protein is CASNSGGGGYTF. The rearrangement uses TRBV19 and TRBJ1-2; 8 bases match TRBD1. The CDR3 spans 12 residues. In germline, CDR1 is LNHDA, CDR2 SQIVND (reference sequence). Trimming at V came to 7 bases and at J to 8 bases, leaving 6 bases not matched to a gene.

Only a few counts were recorded for this clonotype. The chain recombines TRBV4-3 with TRBJ2-1, with no clear D. Trimming left V 1 base short and J 8 bases short, with 21 bases between. The CDR3 has 17 residues. Germline V gene data show CDR1 as LGHNA and CDR2 as YSLEER. The CDR3: CASSQAYRKSPIDEQFF. The CDR3 bases are TGCGCCAGCAGCCAAGCGTATCGGAAGAGCCCCATCGATGAGCAGTTCTTC.

The chain uses TRBV5-6 and TRBJ2-7; 12 bases line up with TRBD2. Germline V CDR1 and CDR2: SGHDT, YYEEEE. This CDR3 contains 16 residues. V gave up 4 bases and J gave up 3 bases; unmatched junction bases: 8. The CDR3 reads CASSLRTSGIFYEQYF. In DNA form, the CDR3 reads TGTGCCAGCAGCCTAAGGACTAGCGGGATATTCTACGAGCAGTACTTC. The full variable domain, with the rest looked up from reference TRBV5-6 and TRBJ2-7, is DAGVTQSPTHLIKTRGQQVTLRCSPKSGHDTVSWYQQALGQGPQFIFQYYEEEERQRGNFPDRFSGHQFPNYSSELNVNALLLGDSALYLCASSLRTSGIFYEQYFGPGTRLTVT.

This sequence joins TRBV12-3 or TRBV12-4 and TRBJ2-1, with 13 positions matching TRBD2. V gave up 7 bases and J gave up 8 bases; unmatched junction bases: 11. The CDR3 spans 16 residues. The DNA of the CDR3 is TGTGCCAGCAAAGTCCCCGGACTAGCGGGGGTCTATGAGCAGTTCTTC. This gives the protein CASKVPGLAGVYEQFF.

V and J are TRBV23-1 and TRBJ2-3; 10 nucleotides agree with TRBD2. TRBV23-1 is classed as an ORF, of uncertain function. The V and J ends lost 4 bases and 0 bases, in that order; junction bases with no gene match: 22. The CDR3 spans 22 residues. The CDR3 DNA follows: TGCGCCAGCAGTCGACACGTCGACAGAATCCATAGGACTAGCGGAAGCACAGATACGCAGTATTTT. Protein product: CASSRHVDRIHRTSGSTDTQYF.

The chain recombines TRBV28 with TRBJ2-7; weak D call: TRBD2 (7 bases). Trimming cost V 4 bases and J 0 bases, with 16 bases left between them. Germline V gives CDR1 MDHEN, CDR2 SYDVKM. The CDR3 runs 16 residues. The CDR3 DNA reads TGTGCCAGCAGTTCTCCCGGGGGGCTAAGCTCCTACGAGCAGTACTTC. Translation gives CASSSPGGLSSYEQYF.

The CDR3 loop is CASSLTSGPYEQYF. The CDR3, as DNA: TGCGCCAGCAGCTTGACTAGCGGGCCCTACGAGCAGTACTTC. The chain combines TRBV5-1 with TRBJ2-7; TRBD2 matches 9 bases. The CDR3 consists of 14 residues. Germline-derived CDR1 and CDR2 are SGHRS and YFSETQ. V lost 1 base, J lost 2 bases, and 1 base stayed unmatched.

The chain uses TRBV30 and TRBJ2-3; 12 positions match TRBD2. The germline CDR1 and CDR2 sequences are GTSNPN and SVGIG (reference sequence). The ends lost 4 bases at V and 4 bases at J; junction bases unmatched: 3. This CDR3 has 14 amino acids. CDR3 DNA sequence: TGTGCCTGGACTAGCGGGAGGGCCCCAGATACGCAGTATTTT. Its translation is CAWTSGRAPDTQYF.

The rearrangement joins TRBV4-2 to TRBJ1-5, with a weak D call TRBD1 (6 bases). The CDR3 contains 20 residues. Germline V gene lookup returns CDR1 LGHNA and CDR2 YNFKEQ. Trimming cost V 3 bases and J 5 bases, with 29 bases left between them. The CDR3 region is CASSQGTGWVTNGGDQPQHF. The CDR3 DNA is TGTGCCAGCAGCCAGGGAACAGGGTGGGTAACCAACGGGGGCGATCAGCCCCAGCATTTT.

This sequence joins TRBV18 and TRBJ2-7, with TRBD1 matching 8 bases. The CDR3 extends over 14 amino acids. Germline CDR1 is KGHSH and CDR2 is LQKENI. The trim removed 6 bases at V and 6 bases at J, leaving 10 bases unmatched. CDR3 protein: CASSSGTGFVEQYF. The CDR3 DNA sequence: TGTGCCAGCTCGTCCGGGACAGGATTCGTCGAGCAGTACTTC.

This clonotype was observed at least ten times. The chain has TRBV29-1 and TRBJ2-7; TRBD1 aligns across 10 bases. The CDR3 runs 14 residues. Trimming took 2 bases from V and 2 from J; bases not matched to a gene: 3. Germline V gene sequence: CDR1 SQVTM, CDR2 ANQGSEA. The CDR3 nucleotides are TGCAGCGTTGAACCCGGGACAGGGGCCTACGAGCAGTACTTC. Translating gives CSVEPGTGAYEQYF.

This clonotype appeared a few times. The rearrangement links TRBV29-1 to TRBJ1-2, with D maybe TRBD1 (5 bases). Deletions cut 7 bases from V and 5 bases from J, with 17 bases between. The CDR3 is 13 residues long. In germline, CDR1 is SQVTM, CDR2 ANQGSEA. CDR3 nucleotides: TGCAGCGCCCACGGAGCCCCAGGGTATGGCTACACCTTC. Amino acid sequence: CSAHGAPGYGYTF. Drawing the rest from reference TRBV29-1 and TRBJ1-2, the complete variable domain is SAVISQKPSRDICQRGTSLTIQCQVDSQVTMMFWYRQQPGQSLTLIATANQGSEATYESGFVIDKFPISRPNLTFSTLTVSNMSPEDSSIYLCSAHGAPGYGYTFGSGTRLTVV.

The chain employs TRBV7-2 and TRBJ1-1; D is undetermined. V lost 5 bases to trimming and J lost 2 bases, with 15 bases between them. There are 15 residues in the CDR3. CDR1 is SGHTA, CDR2 FQGNSA, per germline. CDR3 nucleotides: TGTGCCAGCAGCCCGAGACGACCCCCCAACACTGAAGCTTTCTTT. It yields the protein CASSPRRPPNTEAFF.

This clonotype occurred many times. This chain joins TRBV20-1 and TRBJ2-1, with 8 bases lining up with TRBD2. Germline V gives CDR1 DFQATT, CDR2 SNEGSKA (reference sequence). Trimming took 2 bases from V and 6 from J; bases not matched to a gene: 6. The CDR3 has 14 amino acids. CDR3 sequence (DNA): TGCAGTGCTAGATCCGGACTAGCCGGCAATGAGCAGTTCTTC. It translates to CSARSGLAGNEQFF.

This clonotype was found a few times. The CDR3: CASSHERTAYNSPLHF. As DNA, the CDR3 is TGCGCCAGCAGCCACGAGAGGACAGCATATAATTCACCCCTCCACTTT. The genes are TRBV4-3 and TRBJ1-6, with a possible D match to TRBD1 (6 bases). The CDR3 covers 16 residues. The V gene's germline CDR1 is LGHNA and CDR2 YSLEER. V lost 3 bases to trimming and J lost 4 bases, with 13 bases between them.

This clonotype was counted only a few times. The chain employs TRBV20-1 and TRBJ2-7; TRBD2 matches at 8 bases. CDR3 length: 13 residues. The junction had 7 bases not matched to a gene; V was cut back by 3 bases and J by 6 bases. Germline CDR1 is DFQATT and CDR2 is SNEGSKA (reference sequence). Written as DNA, the CDR3 is TGCAGTGCTAGTCGGGAGGGCCCCTCCGAGCAGTACTTC. Its translation is CSASREGPSEQYF.

The rearrangement links TRBV12-3 or TRBV12-4 to TRBJ1-2, with TRBD1 as a possible D gene (5 bases). V was pared by 3 bases and J by 8 bases, with 16 bases between. The CDR3 consists of 14 residues. In DNA form, the CDR3 reads TGTGCCAGCAGTTTTCAGCAGGGCTCAGCCGGCTACACCTTC. Amino acid sequence: CASSFQQGSAGYTF.

The genes are TRBV3-1 and TRBJ1-4, with 8 positions matching TRBD1. Germline loops: CDR1 LGHDT, CDR2 YNNKEL (reference sequence). The CDR3 has 14 amino acids. V lost 4 bases and J lost 6; bases outside the gene matches: 4. In nucleotides, the CDR3 is TGTGCCAGCAGCCGGCCAGGGGGCGATGAAAAACTGTTTTTT. It encodes CASSRPGGDEKLFF. Based on the CDR3 plus reference TRBV3-1 and TRBJ1-4, the full variable domain is DTAVSQTPKYLVTQMGNDKSIKCEQNLGHDTMYWYKQDSKKFLKIMFSYNNKELIINETVPNRFSPKSPDKAHLNLHINSLELGDSAVYFCASSRPGGDEKLFFGSGTQLSVL.

This clonotype was detected only a few times. The chain couples TRBV12-3 or TRBV12-4 to TRBJ1-3; no clear D. Trimming removed 7 bases from V and 8 bases from J, with 9 bases in between. The CDR3 extends over 11 amino acids. The CDR3 loop reads CASTHLDTIYF. For the CDR3, the DNA is TGTGCCAGCACCCATCTGGACACCATATATTTT.

Ten or more counts support this clonotype. This CDR3 reads CASSVEVSSYEQYF. DNA for the CDR3: TGTGCCAGCAGCGTAGAAGTCAGCTCCTACGAGCAGTACTTC. V is TRBV9 and J is TRBJ2-7; D is ambiguous. Germline V gene lookup returns CDR1 SGDLS and CDR2 YYNGEE. The CDR3 has 14 amino acids. The germline V and J ends were trimmed by 0 bases and 0 bases, with 7 bases remaining between them.

The chain uses TRBV13 and TRBJ2-1, with D possibly matching TRBD2 (5 bases). Germline V gene lookup returns CDR1 PRHDT and CDR2 FYEKMQ (reference sequence). This CDR3 spans 16 amino acids. The V end was cut by 0 bases, the J end by 6 bases, with 15 bases between. The CDR3 region is CASSLGLGVARNEQFF. As DNA, the CDR3 is TGTGCCAGCAGCTTAGGCCTTGGGGTAGCGCGCAATGAGCAGTTCTTC.

V is TRBV4-1 and J is TRBJ2-2, with D possibly matching TRBD1 (6 bases). V was clipped by 2 bases and J by 2 bases, with 12 bases between them. CDR1 is MGHRA, CDR2 YSYEKL, per germline. The CDR3 is 16 residues long. The CDR3 loop reads CASSQFGRGNTGELFF. The DNA for the CDR3 is TGCGCCAGCAGCCAATTTGGCAGGGGAAACACCGGGGAGCTGTTTTTT.

The rearrangement joins TRBV5-1 to TRBJ2-7, with 11 bases lining up with TRBD1. The V segment lost 5 bases and the J segment 5 bases; nucleotides outside the gene matches: 6. This CDR3 is 14 amino acids long. Germline values: CDR1 SGHRS, CDR2 YFSETQ. CDR3 DNA: TGCGCCAGCAGGGACAGGGGGCTTTTGGACGAGCAGTACTTC. This codes for CASRDRGLLDEQYF.

The chain's CDR3 is CASSQVLAGGTGELFF. CDR3 nucleotides: TGCGCCAGCAGTCAAGTTCTAGCGGGAGGAACCGGGGAGCTGTTTTTT. The chain links TRBV23-1 to TRBJ2-2, with TRBD2 matching over 11 bases. TRBV23-1 is identified as an open reading frame with a role that is uncertain. The CDR3 contains 16 residues. V gave up 2 bases and J gave up 5 bases; unmatched junction bases: 4.

The chain employs TRBV5-1 and TRBJ2-7; possible D gene TRBD2, 6 bases. Trimming removed 0 bases at V and 3 bases at J, with 13 bases between. The CDR3 runs to 15 residues. The germline CDR1 and CDR2 sequences are SGHRS and YFSETQ. CDR3 nucleotides: TGCGCCAGCAGCTTGGCCGGAGGGGTTGACTACGAGCAGTACTTC. Translated: CASSLAGGVDYEQYF.

This clonotype was counted a few times. This rearrangement joins TRBV3-1 to TRBJ2-3; D remains ambiguous. This CDR3 spans 17 amino acids. V was clipped by 4 bases and J by 0 bases, with 17 bases between them. Germline CDR1 LGHDT, CDR2 YNNKEL (reference sequence). CDR3 residues: CASSPTRSTLSTDTQYF. The CDR3, as DNA: TGTGCCAGCAGCCCCACCAGGAGCACTCTTAGCACAGATACGCAGTATTTT.

The rearrangement uses TRBV7-2 and TRBJ1-1, with 7 positions matching TRBD1. Germline V gene sequence: CDR1 SGHTA, CDR2 FQGNSA. V was clipped by 5 bases and J by 0 bases; unmatched bases: 9. This CDR3 is built from 16 residues. The CDR3: CASSQNRGGVNTEAFF. In nucleotides, the CDR3 is TGTGCCAGCAGCCAGAACAGGGGAGGTGTGAACACTGAAGCTTTCTTT. The variable domain in full, completed from reference TRBV7-2 and TRBJ1-1, reads GAGVSQSPSNKVTEKGKDVELRCDPISGHTALYWYRQSLGQGLEFLIYFQGNSAPDKSGLPSDRFSAERTGGSVSTLTIQRTQQEDSAVYLCASSQNRGGVNTEAFFGQGTRLTVV.

This clonotype was seen repeatedly, ten times or more. The rearrangement links TRBV4-1 to TRBJ2-4; D possibly corresponds to TRBD2 (5 bases). There are 17 residues in the CDR3. CDR1 is MGHRA and CDR2 is YSYEKL in the germline V gene. The ends were cut back, 0 bases at V and 6 bases at J, with 18 bases in the middle. The CDR3 nucleotides are TGCGCCAGCAGCCAAGATGGACTGTCCAGCAGAGGAAACATTCAGTACTTC. It specifies CASSQDGLSSRGNIQYF.

The chain carries TRBV19 and TRBJ1-1, with D tentatively TRBD1 (5 bases). The ends were cut back, 10 bases at V and 7 bases at J, with 16 bases in the middle. Germline loops: CDR1 LNHDA, CDR2 SQIVND (reference sequence). CDR3 size: 12 residues. The CDR3 spells CATTNSQDEAFF. The DNA of the CDR3 is TGTGCCACCACAAATTCACAGGATGAAGCTTTCTTT.

The genes are TRBV5-1 and TRBJ2-5, with D maybe TRBD2 (6 bases). Deletions cut 0 bases from V and 2 bases from J, with 11 bases between. The CDR3 length is 15 residues. Germline values: CDR1 SGHRS, CDR2 YFSETQ. The CDR3 bases are TGCGCCAGCAGCTTGGCGGGGGAAGCACAAGAGACCCAGTACTTC. Protein: CASSLAGEAQETQYF.